Below, 30 T cell receptor beta chains from the same sample are listed, as sequenced in a study of tumor-infiltrating lymphocytes in oesophageal squamous cell carcinoma. TCRdb redid the calling of the PCR reads with MiXCR, one entry per CDR3 protein. The sample lists approximately 17,000 distinct CDR3 sequences; 44% were seen once. Sample: blood. Every receptor here comes from a female donor with esophageal squamous cell carcinoma.

The CDR3, as DNA: TGTGCCAGCAGTTTTCAGGGCCACGAGCAGTACTTC. This encodes CASSFQGHEQYF. J is TRBJ2-7 and V is TRBV12-3 or TRBV12-4; weak D call: TRBD1 (5 bases). This CDR3 contains 12 residues. Trimming left V 3 bases short and J 5 bases short, with 8 bases between.

This sequence joins TRBV7-2 and TRBJ2-3, with D perhaps TRBD2 (6 bases). Trimming stripped 5 bases from V and 3 bases from J, with 18 bases between. Germline V gives CDR1 SGHTA, CDR2 FQGNSA. CDR3 length equals 16 residues. The CDR3 DNA follows: TGTGCCAGCAGCCCAAGAAGAGCGGGTGTTACAGATACGCAGTATTTT. It encodes CASSPRRAGVTDTQYF.

On this clonotype itself: The CDR3 ends on some other residue instead of the conserved phenylalanine or tryptophan, so this is likely a read error. The DNA is left out, because the CDR3 cannot be placed on it with certainty; the CDR3 is given as TCRdb lists it. V is TRBV12-3 or TRBV12-4 and J is TRBJ2-7; TRBD2 is the table's D call, not checked against the DNA. Including both end residues, the CDR3 is 18 amino acids long. The CDR3 region is CASSATSEGNQETQYFGS.

The CDR3 DNA follows: TGTGCCAGCATGCTAGCGGGGGCCCAGTTCTTC. Its translation is CASMLAGAQFF. This chain joins TRBV6-2 or TRBV6-3 and TRBJ2-5; TRBD2 aligns across 10 bases. The J call may be mistaken, given a closer DNA end match to TRBJ2-1. The CDR3 runs to 11 residues. Germline V gene sequence: CDR1 MNHEY, CDR2 SVGEGT.

J is TRBJ2-5 and V is TRBV7-2; 8 bases are shared with TRBD2. The last part of the DNA fits TRBJ2-7 better; the J call may be wrong. This CDR3 spans 15 amino acids. The germline V gene encodes CDR1 SGHTA and CDR2 FQGNSA. In DNA, the CDR3 is TGTGCCAGCAGCCCCAAGGGCGGGAGGTTCTCCGAGCAGTACTTC. Protein product: CASSPKGGRFSEQYF.

Turning to this clonotype: One end of the junction does not line up with germline, which may come from a read error. The chain joins TRBV4-1 to TRBJ2-5; 10 bases line up with TRBD2. The J call may be mistaken, given a closer DNA end match to TRBJ2-1. Germline V CDR1 and CDR2: MGHRA, YSYEKL. The CDR3 has 17 amino acids. DNA for the CDR3: TGTGCCAGCAGCCGCTCTAGCGGGGGAAGCTCCTACAATGAGCAGTTCTTC. Translation: CASSRSSGGSSYNEQFF.

Details on this clonotype: This is likely a read error, given that the CDR3 carries no conserved phenylalanine or tryptophan at its end. The DNA is omitted, as the CDR3 cannot be located on it reliably, and the CDR3 follows TCRdb's listing. The chain uses TRBV7-3 and TRBJ2-6; TRBD1 is taken as the D call from the table, unchecked against the DNA. Germline assignment: CDR1 SGHTA and CDR2 FQGTGA. Including both end residues, the CDR3 is 19 amino acids long. CDR3 amino acids: CASSPKGPPTENNEQFFGA.

This clonotype was found once. The chain joins TRBV24-1 to TRBJ2-3; D may be TRBD1 or TRBD2 (5 bases each). Trimming shortened V by 6 bases and J by 0 bases, and 12 bases separated the two germline ends. Germline V CDR1 and CDR2: KGHDR, SFDVKD. The CDR3 loop spans 15 amino acids. This CDR3 is CATSPNWGSTDTQYF. CDR3 coding DNA: TGTGCCACCAGTCCTAATTGGGGGAGCACAGATACGCAGTATTTT.

The chain joins TRBV7-6 to TRBJ2-3; D gene unclear. Judging by the DNA end, TRBJ2-7 fits better; the J call may be wrong. This CDR3 contains 13 residues. Germline-derived CDR1 and CDR2 are SGHVS and FNYEAQ. The CDR3 sequence is CASSPLGSYEQYF. The CDR3 DNA reads TGTGCCAGCAGCCCCTTGGGGTCCTACGAGCAGTACTTC.

This rearrangement joins TRBV13 to TRBJ2-7, with 11 bases lining up with TRBD1. The J call is doubtful: the DNA matches TRBJ1-2 better. Germline lookup yields CDR1 PRHDT and CDR2 FYEKMQ (reference sequence). The CDR3 runs 15 residues. CDR3 bases: TGTGCCAGCAGCTTCTTCGGGACAGGGGGCTATGGCTACACCTTC. This encodes CASSFFGTGGYGYTF.

This clonotype was seen at least ten times. The chain employs TRBV7-3 and TRBJ1-1; 7 bases are a match to TRBD1. After removal of 4 bases from V and 3 bases from J, the junction contained 2 bases not matched to a gene. Per the germline V gene, CDR1 is SGHTA and CDR2 is FQGTGA. The CDR3 totals 13 residues. The CDR3 region has the DNA TGTGCCAGCAGCTGGACAGGCGACACTGAAGCTTTCTTT. Amino acid sequence: CASSWTGDTEAFF.

This clonotype was seen repeatedly, ten times or more. The chain employs TRBV28 and TRBJ2-7, with TRBD1 matching 11 bases. The CDR3 is 15 amino acids. Per the germline V gene, CDR1 is MDHEN and CDR2 is SYDVKM. Unmatched junction bases numbered 11, after V lost 8 bases and J lost 5 bases. The CDR3: CASGGQGVISDEQYF. In DNA form, the CDR3 reads TGTGCCAGCGGGGGACAGGGGGTAATAAGCGACGAGCAGTACTTC.

This clonotype was counted at least ten times. The chain is built from TRBV12-3 or TRBV12-4 and TRBJ2-5; D not certain. The V gene lost 1 base and the J gene lost 5 bases, with 8 bases spanning the gap. The CDR3 length is 13 residues. CDR3: CASSLGISETQYF. For the CDR3, the DNA is TGTGCCAGCAGTTTAGGGATCTCGGAGACCCAGTACTTC.

In this sample, this clonotype turned up a few times. This rearrangement joins TRBV11-3 to TRBJ2-1; 7 nucleotides match TRBD2. The J call is doubtful: the DNA matches TRBJ2-7 better. This CDR3 comprises 13 residues. CDR1 SGHNT and CDR2 YENEEA come from the germline V gene. The DNA of the CDR3 is TGTGCCAGCAACTCGGGGGGAATGGATGAGCAGTACTTC. It translates to CASNSGGMDEQYF.

The rearrangement links TRBV7-2 to TRBJ2-4, with TRBD2 as a possible D gene (7 bases). The DNA end is a closer match to TRBJ2-1, so the J assignment may be wrong. The CDR3 length is 15 residues. CDR1 and CDR2 from the germline V gene are SGHTA and FQGNSA. The CDR3 region is CASSLFYGGPYEQFF. Written as DNA, the CDR3 is TGTGCCAGCAGCTTATTTTACGGGGGGCCTTACGAGCAGTTCTTC.

This sequence joins TRBV5-8 and TRBJ2-1; 8 bases are shared with TRBD1. From germline, CDR1 is SGHTS and CDR2 YDEGEE. Trimming took 4 bases from V and 9 from J; bases not matched to a gene: 12. CDR3 size: 15 residues. The chain's CDR3 is CASSHDRGPWGEQFF. The CDR3 DNA reads as TGTGCCAGCAGCCATGACAGGGGCCCATGGGGTGAGCAGTTCTTC.

Turning to this clonotype: It is unclear where the CDR3 begins or ends on the DNA, so no DNA is shown, and the CDR3 is as TCRdb lists it. CDR3 protein: CISVPGPEVLYGYTF. V is TRBV7-5 and J is TRBJ1-2. TRBV7-5 is assigned pseudogene status. The CDR3 spans 15 residues, counting both ends.

This clonotype has ten or more counts. This rearrangement joins TRBV19 to TRBJ1-1; 7 nucleotides align to TRBD1. V lost 2 bases and J lost 0; bases outside the gene matches: 0. Germline V gene lookup returns CDR1 LNHDA and CDR2 SQIVND (reference sequence). The CDR3 totals 14 residues. The CDR3 protein is CASSIQGVNTEAFF. The CDR3 region has the DNA TGTGCCAGTAGTATACAGGGGGTGAACACTGAAGCTTTCTTT. Variable domain in full (rest from reference TRBV19 and TRBJ1-1): DGGITQSPKYLFRKEGQNVTLSCEQNLNHDAMYWYRQDPGQGLRLIYYSQIVNDFQKGDIAEGYSVSREKKESFPLTVTSAQKNPTAFYLCASSIQGVNTEAFFGQGTRLTVV.

There are many counts of this clonotype. This chain joins TRBV24-1 and TRBJ2-1; a possible D gene is TRBD2 (6 bases). The DNA end is more similar to TRBJ2-7, so the J call may be wrong. The V gene's germline CDR1 is KGHDR and CDR2 SFDVKD. The CDR3 has 11 residues. CDR3 bases: TGTGCCACCAGTGTTGGAGGGAAGCAGTACTTC. It specifies CATSVGGKQYF.

By its share, this clonotype is medium-sized. The junction differs from germline at one of its ends, possibly a read error. The chain joins TRBV7-8 to TRBJ2-4, with D perhaps assigned TRBD1 or TRBD2 (5 bases each). The length of the CDR3 is 17 residues. CDR1 and CDR2 (germline): SGHVS, FQNEAQ. In DNA, the CDR3 is TGTGCCAGCAGCCGCCTTCGGGTGGGGGACCCTAATTCACCCCTCCACTTC. Residues: CASSRLRVGDPNSPLHF.

This clonotype was detected a few times. For the CDR3, the DNA is TGTGCCAGCAGCTTTGTGGCCGGGACTAGCGGGAGCTATGAGCAGTTCTTC. It encodes CASSFVAGTSGSYEQFF. The chain uses TRBV7-8 and TRBJ2-1; 14 nucleotides line up with TRBD2. Trimming took 3 bases from V and 8 from J; bases not matched to a gene: 9. This CDR3 contains 17 residues. The V gene's germline CDR1 is SGHVS and CDR2 FQNEAQ.

This clonotype is termed medium-sized. The genes are TRBV6-1 and TRBJ2-5; 8 nucleotides align to TRBD1. The CDR3 runs 15 residues. Per germline, CDR1 MNHNS and CDR2 SASEGT. V was clipped by 5 bases and J by 1 base; unmatched bases: 6. The CDR3 is CASSSRGQAQETQYF. DNA for the CDR3: TGTGCCAGCAGTTCCAGGGGACAGGCCCAAGAGACCCAGTACTTC.

The V call is TRBV7-3, the J call TRBJ2-3, with 7 bases aligning to TRBD2. The end of the DNA aligns better with TRBJ2-1, so the J call may be wrong. The length of the CDR3 is 15 residues. Germline values: CDR1 SGHTA, CDR2 FQGTGA. The CDR3 is CASRVSSGGAHEQFF. The CDR3 region has the DNA TGTGCCAGCAGGGTATCTAGCGGAGGCGCCCATGAGCAGTTCTTC.

This clonotype has ten or more counts. V is TRBV20-1 and J is TRBJ2-1; possibly TRBD1 for D (5 bases). CDR3 size: 15 residues. Deletions cut 0 bases from V and 0 bases from J, with 9 bases between. The V gene's germline CDR1 is DFQATT and CDR2 SNEGSKA (reference sequence). The CDR3 spells CSARDQGRSYNEQFF. The CDR3 DNA is TGCAGTGCTAGAGATCAGGGCCGCTCCTACAATGAGCAGTTCTTC.

The gene calls are TRBV10-3 and TRBJ1-2; 9 bases agree with TRBD1. With 6 bases clipped from V and 7 bases from J, the junction kept 15 bases outside the gene matches. Germline values: CDR1 ENHRY, CDR2 SYGVKD. There are 16 residues in the CDR3. The CDR3 sequence is CAIRPEVRQGVRGYTF. In DNA, the CDR3 is TGTGCCATCAGACCAGAAGTAAGACAGGGGGTCCGTGGCTACACCTTC.

The chain links TRBV7-2 to TRBJ2-7; D is undetermined. The J call could be wrong; TRBJ2-1 is a better fit for the DNA end. The CDR3 contains 12 residues. Germline CDR1 is SGHTA and CDR2 is FQGNSA. The DNA for the CDR3 is TGTGCCAGCAGCTTATTATACAATGAGCAGTTCTTC. This encodes CASSLLYNEQFF.

This clonotype occurred a few times. The missing conserved phenylalanine or tryptophan at the end of this CDR3 makes a read error likely. The DNA is omitted, as the CDR3 cannot be located on it reliably, and the CDR3 follows TCRdb's listing. V usage is TRBV7-9 and J usage is TRBJ2-6; the table's D call TRBD1 went unverified against the DNA. Germline lookup yields CDR1 SEHNR and CDR2 FQNEAQ (reference sequence). The CDR3 is 15 residues long, counting both termini. The CDR3 spells CATRDSLQETQYFGA.

Comments on this clonotype: This may be a read error: a much more frequent sequence differs by one nucleotide. The V and J genes are TRBV19 and TRBJ2-1, with TRBD1 identical over 10 bases. Trimming removed 3 bases from V and 10 bases from J; junction bases left unmatched: 6. This CDR3 is 14 amino acids long. Germline V gene sequence: CDR1 LNHDA, CDR2 SQIVND (reference sequence). The CDR3 sequence is CASSIDRGPYEQFF. CDR3 nucleotides: TGTGCCAGTAGTATCGACAGGGGGCCCTACGAGCAGTTCTTC.

This clonotype was detected a few times. The V and J genes are TRBV5-1 and TRBJ2-4, with TRBD2 as a possible D gene (6 bases). With the DNA end fitting TRBJ2-1 better, the J assignment may be wrong. The CDR3 runs 14 residues. The germline V gene has CDR1 SGHRS and CDR2 YFSETQ. CDR3 bases: TGCGCCAGCAGCTTATCTAGCGTCTACAATGAGCAGTTCTTC. It is translated as CASSLSSVYNEQFF.

J is TRBJ2-3 and V is TRBV7-3; D might be TRBD2 (6 bases). This CDR3 has 15 amino acids. V was trimmed by 5 bases and J by 0 bases, leaving 12 bases between them. Germline V lookup: CDR1 SGHTA, CDR2 FQGTGA. DNA of the CDR3: TGTGCCAGCAGCCCGGACTACCTTAGCACAGATACGCAGTATTTT. It codes for CASSPDYLSTDTQYF.